The clone carrying this T cell receptor beta chain showed up many times. This entry is derived from a study of neurological immune-mediated disorders. V was trimmed by 3 bases and J by 4 bases, leaving 18 bases between them. The germline gives CDR1 SQVTM, CDR2 ANQGSEA. This CDR3 comprises 15 residues. TCRdb independently ran MiXCR on the 5' RACE reads; one entry per CDR3 protein. Among about 55,000 distinct CDR3 sequences listed, about 24% were seen once. Time point indicated: technical triplicate 2. The V and J genes are TRBV29-1 and TRBJ1-2; D is ambiguous. The receptor comes from a man in his 60s with HTLV-1-associated myelopathy (HAM/TSP). Sequenced: PBMCs. CDR3 nucleotides: TGCAGCGTTGATCCCACCGGGGAGGGCTTCTATGGCTACACCTTC. Amino acids: CSVDPTGEGFYGYTF.